This entry lists 3 T cell receptor beta chains sequenced from one sample in a study of T cells in Graves' hyperthyroidism and ophthalmopathy. From RNA transcripts, TCR beta CDR3 regions were amplified. The TCR CDR3 was amplified in a first-round RT-PCR using the HTBI primer set. TCRdb fed the multiplex PCR reads into MiXCR, producing one record per CDR3 protein. Seen here are about 300,000 distinct CDR3 sequences, around 19% observed once, and the top ten hold less than 45%. The sample consisted of blood. The receptors come from a man over 45 with Graves' ophthalmopathy.

This clonotype was counted many times. The V gene is TRBV6-1, the J gene TRBJ2-7, with D unresolved. This CDR3 is 13 amino acids long. Trimming removed 5 bases at V and 2 bases at J, with 10 bases between. CDR1 MNHNS and CDR2 SASEGT come from the germline V gene. The chain's CDR3 is CASSSSPAYEQYF. The CDR3 DNA reads TGTGCCAGCAGTTCGTCACCGGCCTACGAGCAGTACTTC.

This clonotype has more than one count but fewer than ten. The chain couples TRBV20-1 to TRBJ2-7; 12 bases agree with TRBD2. CDR3 length: 15 amino acids. Looked up from germline, CDR1 is DFQATT and CDR2 is SNEGSKA (reference sequence). Trimming took 1 base from V and 1 from J; bases not matched to a gene: 2. Here the CDR3 DNA reads TGCAGTGCTAGAGTTCTAGCGGGAGGGTCCTACGAGCAGTACTTC. As protein: CSARVLAGGSYEQYF.

This clonotype was observed a few times. V and J are TRBV27 and TRBJ1-4; D remains unclear. Trimming pared 6 bases from V and 3 bases from J, leaving 11 bases between. Germline V lookup: CDR1 MNHEY, CDR2 SMNVEV (reference sequence). The CDR3 has 14 residues. The CDR3 protein is CASSLTYPNEKLFF. Here the CDR3 DNA reads TGTGCCAGCAGCCTGACATACCCTAATGAAAAACTGTTTTTT.